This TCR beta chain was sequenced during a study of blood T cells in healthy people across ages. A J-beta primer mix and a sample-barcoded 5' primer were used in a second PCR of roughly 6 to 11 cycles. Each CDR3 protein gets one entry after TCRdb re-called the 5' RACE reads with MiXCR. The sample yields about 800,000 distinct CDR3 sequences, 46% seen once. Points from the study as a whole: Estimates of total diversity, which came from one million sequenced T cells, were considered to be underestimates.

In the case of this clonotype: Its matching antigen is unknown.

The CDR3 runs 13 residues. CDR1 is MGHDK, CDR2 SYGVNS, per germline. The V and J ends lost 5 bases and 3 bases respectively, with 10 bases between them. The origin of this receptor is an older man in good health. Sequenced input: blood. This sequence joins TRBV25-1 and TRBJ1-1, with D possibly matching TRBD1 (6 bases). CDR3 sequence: CASSRDIDTEAFF. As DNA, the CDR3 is TGTGCCAGCAGTCGGGACATCGACACTGAAGCTTTCTTT. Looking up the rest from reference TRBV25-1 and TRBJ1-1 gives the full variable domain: EADIYQTPRYLVIGTGKKITLECSQTMGHDKMYWYQQDPGMELHLIHYSYGVNSTEKGDLSSESTVSRIRTEHFPLTLESARPSHTSQYLCASSRDIDTEAFFGQGTRLTVV.